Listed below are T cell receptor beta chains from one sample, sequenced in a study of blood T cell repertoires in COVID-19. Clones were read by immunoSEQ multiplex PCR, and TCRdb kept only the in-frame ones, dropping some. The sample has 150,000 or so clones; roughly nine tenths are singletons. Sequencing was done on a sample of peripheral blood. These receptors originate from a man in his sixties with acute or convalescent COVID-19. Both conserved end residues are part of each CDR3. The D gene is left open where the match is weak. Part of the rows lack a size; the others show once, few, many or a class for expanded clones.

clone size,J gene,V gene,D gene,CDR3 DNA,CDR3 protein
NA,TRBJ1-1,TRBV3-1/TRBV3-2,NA,TGTGCCCCGGGATGGGGTGAAGCTTTCTTT,CAPGWGEAFF
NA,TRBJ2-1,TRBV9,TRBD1,TGTGCCAGCAGCGTACCACAGGGGGAAGGAGAGCAGTTCTTC,CASSVPQGEGEQFF
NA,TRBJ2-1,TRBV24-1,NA,TGTGCCACCAGTGACGCCAGGGACTCCAATGAGCAGTTCTTC,CATSDARDSNEQFF
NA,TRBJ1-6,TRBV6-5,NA,TGTGCCAGCAGTTACTCGGGCAGCGGGTCACCCCTCCACTTT,CASSYSGSGSPLHF
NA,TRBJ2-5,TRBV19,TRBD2,TGTGCCAGTAGTATACGGGGACTAGCGGGAGTCGGGGAGACCCAGTACTTC,CASSIRGLAGVGETQYF
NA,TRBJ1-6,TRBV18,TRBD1,TGTGCCAGCTCACCGTCGACAGGGGATAATTCACCCCTCCACTTT,CASSPSTGDNSPLHF
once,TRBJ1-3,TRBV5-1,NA,TGCGCCAGCAGCTCGGGAACCTCTGGAAACACCATATATTTT,CASSSGTSGNTIYF
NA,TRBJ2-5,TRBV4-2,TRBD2,TGTGCCAGCAGCCAAGAGGGTGGGGACTATCAAGAGACCCAGTACTTC,CASSQEGGDYQETQYF
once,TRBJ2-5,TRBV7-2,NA,TGTGCCAGCAGCTTAGCGGACAATCCCGGAGAGACCCAGTACTTC,CASSLADNPGETQYF
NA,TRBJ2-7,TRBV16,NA,TGTGCCAGCAGCCAATCAAGTACAGGTGCGGGACGGAAGAACGAGCAGTACTTC,CASSQSSTGAGRKNEQYF
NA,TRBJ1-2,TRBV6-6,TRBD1,TGTGCCAGCAGTTCTGGACAGGGGTGGGGCTACACCTTC,CASSSGQGWGYTF
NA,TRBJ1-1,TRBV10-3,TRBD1,TGTGCCATCAGCCCCGGGACAGGGACATCTATGAACACTGAAGCTTTCTTT,CAISPGTGTSMNTEAFF
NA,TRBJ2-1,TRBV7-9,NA,TGTGCCAGCAGCGATATACAGGTTTACAATGAGCAGTTCTTC,CASSDIQVYNEQFF
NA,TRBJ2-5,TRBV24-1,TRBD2,TGTGCCACCAGTGATTTGGGGGAGGGGACCCAAGAGACCCAGTACTTC,CATSDLGEGTQETQYF